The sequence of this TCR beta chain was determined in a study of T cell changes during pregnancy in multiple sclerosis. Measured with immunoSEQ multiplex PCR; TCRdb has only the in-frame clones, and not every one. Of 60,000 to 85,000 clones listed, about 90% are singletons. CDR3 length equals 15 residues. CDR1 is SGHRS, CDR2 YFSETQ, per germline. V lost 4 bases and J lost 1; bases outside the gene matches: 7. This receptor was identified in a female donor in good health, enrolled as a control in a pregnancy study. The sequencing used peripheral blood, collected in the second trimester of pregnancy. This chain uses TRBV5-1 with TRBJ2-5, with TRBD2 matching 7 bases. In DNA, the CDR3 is TGCGCCAGCAGCCGGGGGGTGAGAGTCCAAGAGACCCAGTACTTC. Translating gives CASSRGVRVQETQYF.